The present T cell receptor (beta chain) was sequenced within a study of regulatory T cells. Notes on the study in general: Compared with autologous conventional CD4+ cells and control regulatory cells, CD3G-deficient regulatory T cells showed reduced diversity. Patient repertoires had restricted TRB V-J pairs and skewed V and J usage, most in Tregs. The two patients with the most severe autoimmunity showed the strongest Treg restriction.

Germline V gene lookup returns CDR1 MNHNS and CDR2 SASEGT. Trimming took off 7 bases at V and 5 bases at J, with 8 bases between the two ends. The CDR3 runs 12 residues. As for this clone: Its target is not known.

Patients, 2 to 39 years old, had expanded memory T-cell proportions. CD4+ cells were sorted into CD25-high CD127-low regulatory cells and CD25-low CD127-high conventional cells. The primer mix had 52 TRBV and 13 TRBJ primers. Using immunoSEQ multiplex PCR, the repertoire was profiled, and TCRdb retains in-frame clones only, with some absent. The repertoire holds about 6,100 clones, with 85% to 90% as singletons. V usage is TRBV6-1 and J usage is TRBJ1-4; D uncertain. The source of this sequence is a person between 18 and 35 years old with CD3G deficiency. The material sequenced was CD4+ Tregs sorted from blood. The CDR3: CASNGLNEKLFF. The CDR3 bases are TGTGCCAGCAATGGTTTGAATGAAAAACTGTTTTTT.